The 23 T cell receptor beta chains below were found in one sample sequenced in a study of cytomegalovirus exposure and HLA in healthy donors. Amplification used 60 Vbeta primers and 13 Jbeta primers. Here immunoSEQ multiplex PCR was the method, and the copy in TCRdb shows in-frame clones only, minus some. The sample yields some 120,000 clones, 75% to 85% seen once. What was sequenced was PBMCs. These receptors were taken from a woman aged 50 to 60 in good health and CMV-seropositive.

This chain connects TRBV7-2 to TRBJ2-7; 7 nucleotides align to TRBD2. CDR3 length equals 15 residues. The J segment lost 7 bases and the V segment lost 1 base, leaving 10 bases of the junction unmatched. From germline, CDR1 is SGHTA and CDR2 FQGNSA. The CDR3 DNA follows: TGTGCCAGCAGCTTAGTTCCGGGGGGTCCTAGTGAGCAGTACTTC. It yields the protein CASSLVPGGPSEQYF. Supplemented by reference TRBV7-2 and TRBJ2-7, the full variable domain reads GAGVSQSPSNKVTEKGKDVELRCDPISGHTALYWYRQSLGQGLEFLIYFQGNSAPDKSGLPSDRFSAERTGGSVSTLTIQRTQQEDSAVYLCASSLVPGGPSEQYFGPGTRLTVT.

The chain combines TRBV5-1 with TRBJ2-7, with a weak D call TRBD2 (6 bases). The CDR3 runs 15 residues. Trimming left V 1 base short and J 5 bases short, with 16 bases between. Germline CDR1 reads SGHRS; CDR2 reads YFSETQ. DNA for the CDR3: TGCGCCAGCAGCTTGTTGGTCGGGAGATCCAACGAGCAGTACTTC. Translated: CASSLLVGRSNEQYF.

CDR3 protein: CAWSVQGGVTNEKLFF. In DNA form, the CDR3 reads TGTGCCTGGAGTGTGCAGGGAGGTGTGACTAATGAAAAACTGTTTTTT. The chain couples TRBV30 to TRBJ1-4, with a weak D call TRBD1 (5 bases). Germline V gene sequence: CDR1 GTSNPN, CDR2 SVGIG (reference sequence). The CDR3 is made up of 16 amino acids. The V end was cut by 0 bases, the J end by 2 bases, with 13 bases between.

The sample holds a few counts of this clone. The V gene is TRBV5-4, the J gene TRBJ2-1; TRBD2 matches 11 bases. The CDR3 runs 16 residues. The germline V gene encodes CDR1 SGHNT and CDR2 YYREEE (reference sequence). V shed 4 bases, J shed 4 bases, and the junction held 7 bases outside the gene matches. CDR3 residues: CASSESLAGAYNEQFF. The CDR3 region has the DNA TGTGCCAGCAGCGAATCACTAGCGGGAGCGTACAATGAGCAGTTCTTC.

Concerning this clone itself: An end of the junction does not agree with germline; a read error may underlie this. This sequence joins TRBV6-1 and TRBJ2-7, with D possibly being TRBD2 (5 bases). This CDR3 has 14 amino acids. Germline-derived CDR1 and CDR2 are MNHNS and SASEGT. The CDR3: CASTERVGSGEQYF. The CDR3 bases are TGTGCCAGCACTGAAAGGGTAGGGAGCGGCGAGCAGTACTTC.

V usage is TRBV30 and J usage is TRBJ1-5; D gene ambiguous. The CDR3 extends over 13 amino acids. Germline V CDR1 and CDR2: GTSNPN, SVGIG (reference sequence). V lost 0 bases and J 3 bases, leaving 6 bases between the germline ends. CDR3 sequence reads: CAWSVRFNQPQHF. CDR3 nucleotides: TGTGCCTGGAGTGTTCGGTTCAATCAGCCCCAGCATTTT.

Comment on this clone: Other DNA sequences in the sample encode the same CDR3. The rearrangement links TRBV7-2 to TRBJ2-3; 11 nucleotides match TRBD2. CDR1 is SGHTA and CDR2 is FQGNSA in the germline V gene. Unmatched junction bases numbered 2, after V lost 1 base and J lost 2 bases. This CDR3 is built from 16 residues. The CDR3 here is CASSLGLAGYTDTQYF. As DNA, the CDR3 is TGTGCCAGCAGCTTAGGACTAGCGGGGTACACAGATACGCAGTATTTT.

The rearrangement joins TRBV4-1 to TRBJ2-5; D might be TRBD1 (6 bases). The end of the DNA fits TRBJ2-7 better, so the J call may be wrong. The CDR3 totals 14 residues. Germline assignment: CDR1 MGHRA and CDR2 YSYEKL. The CDR3 loop is CASSQGTADYEQYF. Written as DNA, the CDR3 is TGCGCCAGCAGCCAAGGGACAGCCGACTACGAGCAGTACTTC.

The rearrangement links TRBV19 to TRBJ1-5, with unresolved D. Germline values: CDR1 LNHDA, CDR2 SQIVND (reference sequence). The V gene lost 2 bases and the J gene lost 5 bases, with 7 bases spanning the gap. The CDR3 loop spans 13 amino acids. The CDR3 nucleotides are TGTGCCAGTAGTATACAGATTTATCAGCCCCAGCATTTT. Its translation: CASSIQIYQPQHF.

This chain uses TRBV11-1 with TRBJ2-5; 8 bases map to TRBD1. Losses at the gene ends were 5 bases for V and 5 bases for J; bases not matched to a gene: 4. CDR3 length: 13 amino acids. The V gene's germline CDR1 is SGHAT and CDR2 FQDESV (reference sequence). The CDR3 is CASSTGGWETQYF. The CDR3 coding sequence is TGTGCCAGCAGCACAGGGGGATGGGAGACCCAGTACTTC.

Concerning this clone itself: Other DNA sequences from this sample encode an identical CDR3 as well. The rearrangement uses TRBV7-2 and TRBJ2-1; unclear D gene. V gave up 1 base and J gave up 7 bases, with 8 bases separating them. This CDR3 spans 13 amino acids. Germline assignment: CDR1 SGHTA and CDR2 FQGNSA. CDR3 coding DNA: TGTGCCAGCAGCTTAGGACTTCTTAATGAGCAGTTCTTC. It specifies CASSLGLLNEQFF. Based on the CDR3 plus reference TRBV7-2 and TRBJ2-1, the full variable domain is GAGVSQSPSNKVTEKGKDVELRCDPISGHTALYWYRQSLGQGLEFLIYFQGNSAPDKSGLPSDRFSAERTGGSVSTLTIQRTQQEDSAVYLCASSLGLLNEQFFGPGTRLTVL.

The J gene is TRBJ2-1, the V gene TRBV19; 7 bases agree with TRBD1. The V gene end was trimmed by 5 bases and the J gene end by 7 bases; junction bases not matched to a gene: 11. This CDR3 region has 15 residues. Germline lookup yields CDR1 LNHDA and CDR2 SQIVND (reference sequence). The CDR3 protein is CASSFLRDSLNEQFF. CDR3 nucleotides: TGTGCCAGTAGTTTCCTCCGGGACAGTCTTAATGAGCAGTTCTTC.

CDR3 nucleotide sequence: TGCGCCAGCAGCAAAACTATCCAGGGGCTCGGGCAAGAGACCCAGTACTTC. It specifies CASSKTIQGLGQETQYF. The chain combines TRBV5-1 with TRBJ2-5, with a possible D match to TRBD1 (6 bases). With 4 bases removed from V and 2 bases from J, the gap between germline ends came to 21 bases. The CDR3 runs to 17 residues. Germline V gene data show CDR1 as SGHRS and CDR2 as YFSETQ.

This clone appeared a few times. The chain is built from TRBV11-1 and TRBJ1-1, with 7 bases identical to TRBD1. CDR1 SGHAT and CDR2 FQDESV come from the germline V gene (reference sequence). The CDR3 is 12 residues long. V shed 3 bases and J 9 bases; nucleotides not matched to a gene: 4. The CDR3 DNA follows: TGTGCCAGCAGCTTCCAACAGGGGAAAGCTTTCTTT. Protein: CASSFQQGKAFF.

This clone was counted a few times. The CDR3 DNA reads TGCGCCAGCAGCCCGCTGGCAGGGAACACTGAAGCTTTCTTT. This sequence encodes CASSPLAGNTEAFF. The rearrangement joins TRBV4-3 to TRBJ1-1; D is uncertain. The CDR3 loop spans 14 amino acids. Per the germline V gene, CDR1 is LGHNA and CDR2 is YSLEER. The V end lost 4 bases, the J end lost 1 base, and 10 bases lay between the germline ends.

The chain carries TRBV5-1 and TRBJ1-2; D is unresolved. The germline V gene encodes CDR1 SGHRS and CDR2 YFSETQ. The CDR3 is 13 amino acids. Trimming cost V 4 bases and J 0 bases, with 7 bases left between them. As DNA, the CDR3 is TGCGCCAGCAGCCTTGTAGCTAACTATGGCTACACCTTC. Amino acid sequence: CASSLVANYGYTF.

This sequence joins TRBV2 and TRBJ2-1; 8 nucleotides line up with TRBD2. Germline V gene sequence: CDR1 SNHLY, CDR2 FYNNEI. J gave up 12 bases and V 0 bases, and 10 bases lay outside the gene matches. The CDR3 runs to 15 residues. Written as DNA, the CDR3 is TGTGCCAGCAGTGAAGCGTGGGTAGCGGGGCCTGGGCAGTTCTTC. As protein: CASSEAWVAGPGQFF.

V usage is TRBV5-1 and J usage is TRBJ2-7; D not certain. In germline, CDR1 is SGHRS, CDR2 YFSETQ. CDR3 length: 14 residues. Trimming pared 0 bases from V and 5 bases from J, leaving 12 bases between. The DNA of the CDR3 is TGCGCCAGCAGCTTGGTTGAAGGCCGGGACGAGCAGTACTTC. Its protein product is CASSLVEGRDEQYF.

The chain combines TRBV7-9 with TRBJ2-7; TRBD2 matches at 14 bases. CDR1 SEHNR and CDR2 FQNEAQ come from the germline V gene (reference sequence). Germline trimming cut 1 base from V and 2 bases from J; bases unmatched to any gene: 4. This CDR3 region has 17 residues. CDR3 loop: CASSLEGLAGVTYEQYF. CDR3 nucleotide sequence: TGTGCCAGCAGCTTAGAGGGACTAGCGGGAGTGACCTACGAGCAGTACTTC.

The chain is built from TRBV5-6 and TRBJ2-6, with a tentative D call TRBD1 (6 bases). V lost 5 bases and J lost 3, with 12 bases in between. Germline V gives CDR1 SGHDT, CDR2 YYEEEE. There are 15 residues in the CDR3. The CDR3 bases are TGTGCCAGCAGGACCAGGGGTGGTGGGGCCAACGTCCTGACTTTC. This sequence encodes CASRTRGGGANVLTF.

This rearrangement joins TRBV21-1 to TRBJ2-3; the D call in the table, TRBD2, was not verified against the DNA. TRBV21-1 is an annotated pseudogene. This CDR3 region has 12 residues. The CDR3 loop reads CASSRSGKTQYF. CDR3 coding DNA: TGTGCCAGCAGCAGGAGCGGGAAGACGCAGTATTTT.

In this sample, this clone turned up once. The CDR3 is CASSQTFRTSGLETQYF. The CDR3 DNA follows: TGTGCCAGCAGCCAGACTTTCCGGACTAGCGGGTTAGAGACCCAGTACTTC. The chain combines TRBV7-2 with TRBJ2-5; 11 bases agree with TRBD2. With V trimmed by 5 bases and J by 4 bases, 12 bases remained unmatched. Germline assignment: CDR1 SGHTA and CDR2 FQGNSA. This CDR3 has 17 amino acids.

In this sample, this clone turned up a few times. For the CDR3, the DNA is TGTGCCAGCAGTGTAGAAGGAGGCGAGCAGTACTTC. Its protein is CASSVEGGEQYF. The chain links TRBV6-1 to TRBJ2-7, with D possibly TRBD2 on 5 matching bases. This CDR3 is built from 12 residues. V lost 4 bases to trimming and J lost 6 bases, with 10 bases between them. The germline V gene has CDR1 MNHNS and CDR2 SASEGT.